The rows below give T cell receptor beta chains drawn from one sample of a study of beta chain features in type 1 diabetes. Assay used: immunoSEQ multiplex PCR; TCRdb lists only in-frame clones, some missing. The table lists approximately 340,000 clones, less than 15% of them singletons. The sequenced material came from naive CD4+ T cells from blood. All receptors come from a young woman in good health. Each CDR3 is given with its conserved first and last residue. Fields, in order: J gene, clone size, V gene, D gene, CDR3 DNA, CDR3 protein. A D gene is named only where the DNA matches it firmly. Clone size is shown for a subset of rows, as once, few, many or a class of expanded clone.

j_call: TRBJ2-7
clone_size: few
v_call: TRBV18
d_call: -
cdr3_nt: TGTGCCAGCTCACCTATCGCCAGGGCAGAAGGGGACGAGCAGTACTTC
cdr3_aa: CASSPIARAEGDEQYF

j_call: TRBJ2-6
clone_size: -
v_call: TRBV2
d_call: -
cdr3_nt: TGTGCCAGCAGTAAGGCCGACTACTCTGGGGCCAACGTCCTGACTTTC
cdr3_aa: CASSKADYSGANVLTF

j_call: TRBJ2-1
clone_size: few
v_call: TRBV21-1
d_call: -
cdr3_nt: TGTGCCAGCAGCAAAGATGGCTGCCTGGGGGGAGGCCCAAACAATGAGCAGTTCTTC
cdr3_aa: CASSKDGCLGGGPNNEQFF

j_call: TRBJ2-7
clone_size: few
v_call: TRBV2
d_call: -
cdr3_nt: TGTGCCAGCAGTGAAGTTCTGTACTACGAGCAGTACTTC
cdr3_aa: CASSEVLYYEQYF

j_call: TRBJ2-5
clone_size: -
v_call: TRBV27
d_call: -
cdr3_nt: TGTGCCAGCAGTTGGAGGGGAAGGGAGACCCAGTACTTC
cdr3_aa: CASSWRGRETQYF

j_call: TRBJ2-7
clone_size: -
v_call: TRBV27
d_call: TRBD1
cdr3_nt: TGTGCCAGCAGTCCCCAGGGGGCAGAATCCTACGAGCAGTACTTC
cdr3_aa: CASSPQGAESYEQYF

j_call: TRBJ2-7
clone_size: few
v_call: TRBV2
d_call: TRBD1
cdr3_nt: TGTGCCAGCAGAAGGCCGGGACAGGGCTACGAGCAGTACTTC
cdr3_aa: CASRRPGQGYEQYF

j_call: TRBJ2-7
clone_size: -
v_call: TRBV7-9
d_call: -
cdr3_nt: TGTGCCAGCAGCGTGCAATCCAGGGGTACCAGGGACGAGCAGTACTTC
cdr3_aa: CASSVQSRGTRDEQYF

j_call: TRBJ1-5
clone_size: -
v_call: TRBV14
d_call: -
cdr3_nt: TGTGCCAGCAGCCAAGTTCGGGGGGCCCCCAATCAGCCCCAGCATTTT
cdr3_aa: CASSQVRGAPNQPQHF

j_call: TRBJ2-1
clone_size: few
v_call: TRBV9
d_call: TRBD2
cdr3_nt: TGTGCCAGCAGCGTGGGGGAGGGGTTCAATGAGCAGTTCTTC
cdr3_aa: CASSVGEGFNEQFF

j_call: TRBJ1-5
clone_size: -
v_call: TRBV30
d_call: -
cdr3_nt: TGTGCCTGGAGTGTGTCCCAGAGCAATCAGCCCCAGCATTTT
cdr3_aa: CAWSVSQSNQPQHF

j_call: TRBJ2-1
clone_size: few
v_call: TRBV7-2
d_call: TRBD2
cdr3_nt: TGTGCCAGCAGCTTAGCCGGACTAGCGGCCAATGAGCAGTTCTTC
cdr3_aa: CASSLAGLAANEQFF

j_call: TRBJ2-7
clone_size: few
v_call: TRBV7-9
d_call: -
cdr3_nt: TGTGCCAGCAGCTTCTCCCCAAAGCGGTTTAGCTACGAGCAGTACTTC
cdr3_aa: CASSFSPKRFSYEQYF

j_call: TRBJ2-7
clone_size: -
v_call: TRBV5-4
d_call: -
cdr3_nt: TGTGCCAGCAGCCGCGGGGGCCAGAGCTCCTACGAGCAGTACTTC
cdr3_aa: CASSRGGQSSYEQYF

j_call: TRBJ1-1
clone_size: few
v_call: TRBV30
d_call: -
cdr3_nt: TGTGCCTGGAGCGGTAGCCCCGCGGGGATCACTGAAGCTTTCTTT
cdr3_aa: CAWSGSPAGITEAFF

j_call: TRBJ2-5
clone_size: -
v_call: TRBV5-1
d_call: TRBD1
cdr3_nt: TGCGCCAGCAGCTTCGGGACAGGGGATTCGGAGACCCAGTACTTC
cdr3_aa: CASSFGTGDSETQYF

j_call: TRBJ2-1
clone_size: -
v_call: TRBV6-6
d_call: TRBD2
cdr3_nt: TGTGCCAGCAGCCCCACTAGCGGGGAATTCAATGAGCAGTTCTTC
cdr3_aa: CASSPTSGEFNEQFF

j_call: TRBJ2-5
clone_size: -
v_call: TRBV2
d_call: -
cdr3_nt: TGTGCCAGCAGTGAACCCAGATTCGGGGAGACCCAGTACTTC
cdr3_aa: CASSEPRFGETQYF

j_call: TRBJ2-7
clone_size: -
v_call: TRBV20-1
d_call: -
cdr3_nt: TGCAGTGCTTGGGACAACTACGAGCAGTACTTC
cdr3_aa: CSAWDNYEQYF

j_call: TRBJ2-2
clone_size: few
v_call: TRBV7-2
d_call: -
cdr3_nt: TGTGCCAGCAGTTCGAGGGGGGAGCTGTTTTTT
cdr3_aa: CASSSRGELFF

j_call: TRBJ1-4
clone_size: few
v_call: TRBV30
d_call: -
cdr3_nt: TGTGCCTGGAGACGAGCTAATGAAAAACTGTTTTTT
cdr3_aa: CAWRRANEKLFF

j_call: TRBJ2-1
clone_size: -
v_call: TRBV29-1
d_call: TRBD1
cdr3_nt: TGCAGCGTTGCAGCCGGGACAGGGGCCTACAATGAGCAGTTCTTC
cdr3_aa: CSVAAGTGAYNEQFF

j_call: TRBJ2-7
clone_size: few
v_call: TRBV29-1
d_call: TRBD2
cdr3_nt: TGCAGCGCCCTAGCGGGAGGTCGCGAGCAGTACTTC
cdr3_aa: CSALAGGREQYF

j_call: TRBJ2-3
clone_size: -
v_call: TRBV5-4
d_call: TRBD2
cdr3_nt: TGTGCCAGCAGCGAGACTAGCGGGAGGGCCTTCGATACGCAGTATTTT
cdr3_aa: CASSETSGRAFDTQYF

j_call: TRBJ2-2
clone_size: few
v_call: TRBV28
d_call: -
cdr3_nt: TGTGCCAGCGGATCGGGCACCGGGGAGCTGTTTTTT
cdr3_aa: CASGSGTGELFF

j_call: TRBJ2-7
clone_size: few
v_call: TRBV28
d_call: TRBD1
cdr3_nt: TGTGCCAGCAGTTCCGGGACAGCGACAGAGCAGTACTTC
cdr3_aa: CASSSGTATEQYF

j_call: TRBJ2-1
clone_size: -
v_call: TRBV30
d_call: TRBD2
cdr3_nt: TGTGCCTGGAGTGGACTAGCGGGAGTTTCTGAGCAGTTCTTC
cdr3_aa: CAWSGLAGVSEQFF

j_call: TRBJ2-4
clone_size: few
v_call: TRBV6-5
d_call: -
cdr3_nt: TGTGCCAGCAGTTATGGTCAGGCCAAAAACATTCAGTACTTC
cdr3_aa: CASSYGQAKNIQYF

j_call: TRBJ2-5
clone_size: -
v_call: TRBV4-1
d_call: -
cdr3_nt: TGCGCCAGCAGCCGTCAAGCGCAACAAGAGACCCAGTACTTC
cdr3_aa: CASSRQAQQETQYF

j_call: TRBJ2-2
clone_size: -
v_call: TRBV28
d_call: -
cdr3_nt: TGTGCCAGCAGGGAGGGACGTGCGAGGACCGGGGAGCTGTTTTTT
cdr3_aa: CASREGRARTGELFF

j_call: TRBJ2-5
clone_size: -
v_call: TRBV7-8
d_call: TRBD1
cdr3_nt: TGTGCCAGCAGCCCCGTCCGGGGACAGGGGCTAGCGGGCCAAGAGACCCAGTACTTC
cdr3_aa: CASSPVRGQGLAGQETQYF

j_call: TRBJ2-1
clone_size: -
v_call: TRBV15
d_call: TRBD2
cdr3_nt: TGTGCCACCAGCGGATCCGGGACTAGGCTTCACAATGAGCAGTTCTTC
cdr3_aa: CATSGSGTRLHNEQFF

j_call: TRBJ2-5
clone_size: few
v_call: TRBV7-2
d_call: -
cdr3_nt: TGTGCCAGCAGGCAGCCGGGACAAGAGACCCAGTACTTC
cdr3_aa: CASRQPGQETQYF

j_call: TRBJ2-4
clone_size: few
v_call: TRBV28
d_call: -
cdr3_nt: TGTGCCAGCAGTTTTTTCATCGGGATAGCCAAAAACATTCAGTACTTC
cdr3_aa: CASSFFIGIAKNIQYF

j_call: TRBJ2-7
clone_size: few
v_call: TRBV4-3
d_call: -
cdr3_nt: TGCGCCAGCAGCCAAGATGGCCAGGGCTACGAGCAGTACTTC
cdr3_aa: CASSQDGQGYEQYF

j_call: TRBJ2-7
clone_size: few
v_call: TRBV10-3
d_call: -
cdr3_nt: TGTGCCATCGGCGGGACAGCCAGCTCCTACGAGCAGTACTTC
cdr3_aa: CAIGGTASSYEQYF

j_call: TRBJ2-7
clone_size: -
v_call: TRBV29-1
d_call: -
cdr3_nt: TGCAGCGTTGATTCCCCCCCGGGGTACGAGCAGTACTTC
cdr3_aa: CSVDSPPGYEQYF

j_call: TRBJ1-1
clone_size: few
v_call: TRBV5-1
d_call: -
cdr3_nt: TGCGCCAGCAGAGAAACAGGGACATCTGAAGCTTTCTTT
cdr3_aa: CASRETGTSEAFF

j_call: TRBJ2-1
clone_size: -
v_call: TRBV28
d_call: TRBD2
cdr3_nt: TGTGCCAGCACCTCGACTAGCGGGAATTTCTTC
cdr3_aa: CASTSTSGNFF

j_call: TRBJ1-1
clone_size: few
v_call: TRBV4-1
d_call: -
cdr3_nt: TGCGCCAGCAGCCAAGATATCCGGGGTGGAGGGACTGAAGCTTTCTTT
cdr3_aa: CASSQDIRGGGTEAFF

j_call: TRBJ2-7
clone_size: -
v_call: TRBV19
d_call: TRBD1
cdr3_nt: TGTGCCAGTCGCCGACAGGGGGCACACGAGCAGTACTTC
cdr3_aa: CASRRQGAHEQYF

j_call: TRBJ1-1
clone_size: -
v_call: TRBV29-1
d_call: -
cdr3_nt: TGCAGCGTTGAATCCCCTATGAACACTGAAGCTTTCTTT
cdr3_aa: CSVESPMNTEAFF

j_call: TRBJ2-2
clone_size: few
v_call: TRBV2
d_call: -
cdr3_nt: TGTGCCAGCAGCAAAGGGACAACGAACACCGGGGAGCTGTTTTTT
cdr3_aa: CASSKGTTNTGELFF

j_call: TRBJ1-2
clone_size: -
v_call: TRBV28
d_call: -
cdr3_nt: TGTGCCAGCAGAGGTCTAGAGGGCTACACCTTC
cdr3_aa: CASRGLEGYTF

j_call: TRBJ1-2
clone_size: few
v_call: TRBV7-9
d_call: TRBD1
cdr3_nt: TGTGCCAGCACCTATGATCGGACAGGGAACTATGGCTACACCTTC
cdr3_aa: CASTYDRTGNYGYTF

j_call: TRBJ2-7
clone_size: few
v_call: TRBV28
d_call: -
cdr3_nt: TGTGCCAGCAGTTTCGTCCAGGGGTTCGAGCAGTACTTC
cdr3_aa: CASSFVQGFEQYF

j_call: TRBJ2-7
clone_size: -
v_call: TRBV6-5
d_call: TRBD2
cdr3_nt: TGTGCCAGCACCAGGACTAGCGGATTCTACGAGCAGTACTTC
cdr3_aa: CASTRTSGFYEQYF

j_call: TRBJ2-5
clone_size: -
v_call: TRBV4-3
d_call: TRBD2
cdr3_nt: TGCGCCAGCAGCCCAGGGCGGGGGGGCAGGGAGACCCAGTACTTC
cdr3_aa: CASSPGRGGRETQYF

j_call: TRBJ2-7
clone_size: -
v_call: TRBV15
d_call: TRBD2
cdr3_nt: TGTGCCACCAGCAGGGGGACTAGCGGGAGGTTCTACGAGCAGTACTTC
cdr3_aa: CATSRGTSGRFYEQYF

j_call: TRBJ2-1
clone_size: few
v_call: TRBV11-2
d_call: TRBD2
cdr3_nt: TGTGCCAGCAGATACTCTAGCGGAACGCTCGGCGATGAGCAGTTCTTC
cdr3_aa: CASRYSSGTLGDEQFF

j_call: TRBJ1-2
clone_size: -
v_call: TRBV2
d_call: -
cdr3_nt: TGTGCCAGCAGTGGCCAGATCTATGGCTACACCTTC
cdr3_aa: CASSGQIYGYTF

j_call: TRBJ2-1
clone_size: -
v_call: TRBV28
d_call: -
cdr3_nt: TGTGCCAGCACCGAGACTAGTACCATCCATGAGCAGTTCTTC
cdr3_aa: CASTETSTIHEQFF

j_call: TRBJ1-1
clone_size: -
v_call: TRBV7-3
d_call: TRBD1
cdr3_nt: TGTGCCAGCAGCCGGGGGACAGGGGACACTGAAGCTTTCTTT
cdr3_aa: CASSRGTGDTEAFF

j_call: TRBJ2-6
clone_size: -
v_call: TRBV4-1
d_call: -
cdr3_nt: TGCGCCAGCAGCCAAGTGGGCAGGGTCCCGACTGGGGCCAACGTCCTGACTTTC
cdr3_aa: CASSQVGRVPTGANVLTF

j_call: TRBJ2-7
clone_size: few
v_call: TRBV5-1
d_call: TRBD1
cdr3_nt: TGCGCCAGCAGCGTAGGGGACAGGGAAAACGAGCAGTACTTC
cdr3_aa: CASSVGDRENEQYF

j_call: TRBJ2-7
clone_size: few
v_call: TRBV29-1
d_call: -
cdr3_nt: TGCAGCGTTGACCAGGACAGCACCTACGAGCAGTACTTC
cdr3_aa: CSVDQDSTYEQYF